Here is one T cell receptor (beta chain) with its context. Seattle patients were enrolled during active infection and followed longitudinally. This sample was included in a study of blood T cell repertoires in COVID-19. Study-wide context: Researchers got acute and convalescent COVID-19 samples from the United States, Italy and Spain. The analysed material was cDNA or gDNA that came from T cells, B-cell-depleted T cells, or PBMCs.

CDR3 length: 16 amino acids. V trimming: 0 bases; J trimming: 6 bases; junction bases outside the gene matches: 6. From germline, CDR1 is LGHDT and CDR2 YNNKEL (reference sequence). In the original workflow: Researchers report that nucleated cell counts were estimated from reference gene primer amplification. Profiling relied on immunoSEQ multiplex PCR, and the TCRdb table lists in-frame clones only, not all of them. V and J calls and clone size are those listed in that table; D and trimming were worked out from the DNA. This table holds about 170,000 clones, 82% found once. The sequenced material came from peripheral blood. This TCR derives from a woman in her 40s with COVID-19, enrolled during active disease. The rearrangement uses TRBV3-1 (or the pseudogene TRBV3-2) and TRBJ2-2, with 8 nucleotides matching TRBD2. CDR3 sequence (DNA): TGTGCCAGCAGCCAAGATCCAGCGGGAGTTGCCGGGGAGCTGTTTTTT. Its translation is CASSQDPAGVAGELFF.